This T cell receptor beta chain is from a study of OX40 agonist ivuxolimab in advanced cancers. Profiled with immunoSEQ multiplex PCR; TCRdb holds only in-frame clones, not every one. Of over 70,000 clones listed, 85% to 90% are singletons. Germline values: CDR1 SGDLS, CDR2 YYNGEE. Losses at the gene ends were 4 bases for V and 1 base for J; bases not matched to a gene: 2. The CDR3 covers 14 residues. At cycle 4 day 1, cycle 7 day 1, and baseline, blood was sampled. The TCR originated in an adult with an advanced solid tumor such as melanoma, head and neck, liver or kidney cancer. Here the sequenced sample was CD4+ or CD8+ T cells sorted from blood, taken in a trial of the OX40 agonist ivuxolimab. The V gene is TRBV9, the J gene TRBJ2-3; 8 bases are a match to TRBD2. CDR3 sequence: CASSSGGGTDTQYF. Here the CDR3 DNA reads TGTGCCAGCAGCAGCGGGGGTGGCACAGATACGCAGTATTTT.